A selection of T cell receptor beta chains follows, all from one sample in a study of blood T cell repertoires in COVID-19. Using immunoSEQ multiplex PCR, the repertoire was profiled, and TCRdb retains in-frame clones only, with some absent. The sample consists of under 200,000 clones, around two thirds of them appearing once. Sequencing was done on a sample of peripheral blood. Receptors were obtained from a woman older than 75 with acute or convalescent COVID-19. The CDR3 runs from the conserved cysteine through the conserved F or W. Each record gives: CDR3 protein, CDR3 DNA, J gene, clone size, D gene, V gene. The D gene is left open where the match is weak. Only part of the rows carry a size: once, few, many, or a class if the clone is expanded.

CAISRGQRQETQYF | TGTGCCATCAGCCGGGGACAGCGCCAAGAGACCCAGTACTTC | TRBJ2-5 | few | TRBD1 | TRBV10-3
CASSPQSGTGLSGNTIYF | TGCGCCAGCAGCCCCCAATCCGGGACAGGACTCTCTGGAAACACCATATATTTT | TRBJ1-3 | - | TRBD1 | TRBV5-1
CASSLPGEEKLFF | TGTGCCAGCAGCTTACCTGGGGAGGAAAAACTGTTTTTT | TRBJ1-4 | - | - | TRBV7-9
CASSLGVSEEEKLFF | TGTGCCAGCAGCTTAGGGGTGTCCGAGGAGGAAAAACTGTTTTTT | TRBJ1-4 | - | - | TRBV7-9
CASSRTGQGYNEQFF | TGCGCCAGCAGCCGGACGGGACAGGGGTACAATGAGCAGTTCTTC | TRBJ2-1 | - | TRBD1 | TRBV5-1
CASSQSQNRNTEAFF | TGTGCCAGCAGCCAATCTCAGAACAGGAACACTGAAGCTTTCTTT | TRBJ1-1 | few | - | TRBV16
CASRGQVNTGELFF | TGCGCCAGCAGAGGACAGGTGAACACCGGGGAGCTGTTTTTT | TRBJ2-2 | once | TRBD1 | TRBV4-1
CASSTISGNTIYF | TGTGCCAGTAGTACCATCTCTGGAAACACCATATATTTT | TRBJ1-3 | - | - | TRBV19
CASSSDVRGGTEAFF | TGTGCCAGCAGCTCGGATGTGCGCGGGGGCACTGAAGCTTTCTTT | TRBJ1-1 | - | - | TRBV5-4
CASSIARENSPLHF | TGTGCCAGTAGTATTGCCAGGGAAAATTCACCCCTCCACTTT | TRBJ1-6 | few | - | TRBV19
CTSSQEGTSGSYEQYF | TGCACCAGCAGCCAAGAGGGTACTAGCGGCTCCTACGAGCAGTACTTC | TRBJ2-7 | - | - | TRBV1
CASSPLTSGRLYNEQFF | TGTGCCAGCAGTCCCCTTACTAGCGGGAGATTATACAATGAGCAGTTCTTC | TRBJ2-1 | once | TRBD2 | TRBV28
CASSVVGSGSGEQYF | TGTGCCAGCAGCGTGGTTGGTAGCGGGAGTGGCGAGCAGTACTTC | TRBJ2-7 | - | TRBD2 | TRBV7-3
CASRFGQGDTEAFF | TGTGCCAGCAGATTCGGACAGGGAGACACTGAAGCTTTCTTT | TRBJ1-1 | many | TRBD1 | TRBV7-9
CASSPAALGDYGYTF | TGTGCCAGTAGCCCCGCCGCCTTAGGGGACTATGGCTACACCTTC | TRBJ1-2 | - | - | TRBV19
CASSFVNGRDIQYF | TGTGCCAGCAGCTTCGTAAACGGGAGAGACATTCAGTACTTC | TRBJ2-4 | - | - | TRBV11-2
CASSADWRTEAFF | TGTGCCAGTAGTGCGGACTGGAGAACTGAAGCTTTCTTT | TRBJ1-1 | few | - | TRBV19
CASSSAAGAGYGYTF | TGTGCCAGCAGCTCAGCGGCAGGGGCTGGCTATGGCTACACCTTC | TRBJ1-2 | - | - | TRBV7-9
CASSQGLAGRTDTQYF | TGTGCCAGCAGCCAAGGGCTAGCGGGAAGGACAGATACGCAGTATTTT | TRBJ2-3 | - | TRBD2 | TRBV14
CATSTPLKYNEQFF | TGTGCCACCAGCACGCCCCTAAAATACAATGAGCAGTTCTTC | TRBJ2-1 | - | - | TRBV15
CASSLALLRETQYF | TGTGCCAGCAGTCTAGCGCTTCTTCGGGAGACCCAGTACTTC | TRBJ2-5 | - | - | TRBV28
CASSNRQGLSHF | TGTGCCAGCAGCAACAGACAGGGATTGTCGCACTTC | TRBJ2-4 | few | TRBD1 | TRBV27
CSARGGTEAFF | TGCAGTGCTAGAGGAGGCACTGAAGCTTTCTTT | TRBJ1-1 | - | - | TRBV20-1
CASTSQAGNQPQHF | TGTGCCAGCACTTCTCAGGCAGGCAATCAGCCCCAGCATTTT | TRBJ1-5 | - | - | TRBV2
CASSPTSGTYEQYF | TGTGCCAGCAGCCCAACTAGCGGCACCTACGAGCAGTACTTC | TRBJ2-7 | - | TRBD2 | TRBV11-2
CASGSSGSPNTEAFF | TGTGCCAGTGGGAGTAGTGGAAGCCCGAACACTGAAGCTTTCTTT | TRBJ1-1 | few | - | TRBV19
CAWTASSYNSPLHF | TGTGCCTGGACAGCGAGCTCCTATAATTCACCCCTCCACTTT | TRBJ1-6 | - | - | TRBV30